Sequencing of this T cell receptor beta chain was carried out in a study of blood T cell repertoires in COVID-19. Per the original methods: Nucleated cell number was recorded as an estimate derived from reference gene primer amplification. Generated by immunoSEQ multiplex PCR, the TCRdb table keeps only in-frame clones and is missing some. D and trimming were read from the DNA, whereas the V and J calls and clone size are those reported in that table. Altogether a few hundred thousand clones are present, around 83% being singletons, with the ten largest covering about 5.4%. All enrollees were roughly 18 to 95 years old and from roughly 22 US areas. Participants were placed into cohorts based on the clinical history they reported. Two negative PCRs, clearance, or symptom resolution had been documented for recovered Cohort 3 donors. The CDR3 sequence is 14 residues long. Germline CDR1 SNHLY, CDR2 FYNNEI. Trimming stripped 6 bases from V and 0 bases from J, with 11 bases between.

The sequence was collected from a woman in her 50s who had recovered from COVID-19. The chain is built from TRBV2 and TRBJ1-1, with D possibly being TRBD1 (6 bases). The sample taken for sequencing was PBMCs or T cells enriched from blood (not recorded which). The CDR3 region has the DNA TGTGCCAGCAGCGGGGACACCTTGAACACTGAAGCTTTCTTT. Encoded protein: CASSGDTLNTEAFF.